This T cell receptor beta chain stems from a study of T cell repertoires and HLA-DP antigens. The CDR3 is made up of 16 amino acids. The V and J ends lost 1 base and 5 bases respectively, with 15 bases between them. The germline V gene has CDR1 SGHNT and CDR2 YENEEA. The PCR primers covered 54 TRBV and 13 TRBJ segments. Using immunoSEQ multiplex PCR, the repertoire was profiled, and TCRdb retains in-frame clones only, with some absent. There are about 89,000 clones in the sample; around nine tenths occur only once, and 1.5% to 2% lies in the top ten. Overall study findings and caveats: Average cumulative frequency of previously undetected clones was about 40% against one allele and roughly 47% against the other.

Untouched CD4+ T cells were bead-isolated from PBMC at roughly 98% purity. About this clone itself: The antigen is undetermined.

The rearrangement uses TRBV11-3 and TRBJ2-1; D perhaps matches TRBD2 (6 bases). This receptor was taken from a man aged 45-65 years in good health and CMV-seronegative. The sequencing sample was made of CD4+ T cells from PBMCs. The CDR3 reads CASSLGRLGLDNEQFF. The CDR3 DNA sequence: TGTGCCAGCAGCTTAGGTCGGCTGGGACTTGACAATGAGCAGTTCTTC.